This TCR beta chain was identified during a study of cytotoxic CD8 clonotypes in ibrutinib-treated CLL. Germline V CDR1 and CDR2: MNHEY, SMNVEV (reference sequence). The V gene lost 3 bases and the J gene lost 9 bases, with 17 bases spanning the gap. The CDR3 consists of 15 residues. This clone was found once. The protocol was immunoSEQ multiplex PCR, while the TCRdb copy is restricted to in-frame clones and leaves out a portion. The data contain about 140,000 clones, roughly 80% of them seen just once; the ten biggest clones take up about 27%. The chain links TRBV27 to TRBJ2-2; TRBD1 might be the D (5 bases). The source is a human donor with chronic lymphocytic leukemia. The source material was PBMCs, sampled after 12 months of ibrutinib treatment. This chain's CDR3 is CASSLGTGGLWELFF. Here the CDR3 DNA reads TGTGCCAGCAGTTTGGGTACAGGTGGCTTGTGGGAGCTGTTTTTT.